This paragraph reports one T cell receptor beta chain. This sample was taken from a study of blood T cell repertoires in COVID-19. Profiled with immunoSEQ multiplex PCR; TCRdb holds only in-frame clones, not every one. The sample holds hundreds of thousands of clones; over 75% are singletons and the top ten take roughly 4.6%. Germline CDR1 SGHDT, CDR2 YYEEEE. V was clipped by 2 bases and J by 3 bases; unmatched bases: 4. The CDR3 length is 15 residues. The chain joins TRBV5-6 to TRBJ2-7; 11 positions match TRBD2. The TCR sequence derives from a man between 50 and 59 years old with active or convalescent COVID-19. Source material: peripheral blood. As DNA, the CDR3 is TGTGCCAGCAGCTTACTAGCGGGAGAGGGCTACGAGCAGTACTTC. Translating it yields CASSLLAGEGYEQYF.